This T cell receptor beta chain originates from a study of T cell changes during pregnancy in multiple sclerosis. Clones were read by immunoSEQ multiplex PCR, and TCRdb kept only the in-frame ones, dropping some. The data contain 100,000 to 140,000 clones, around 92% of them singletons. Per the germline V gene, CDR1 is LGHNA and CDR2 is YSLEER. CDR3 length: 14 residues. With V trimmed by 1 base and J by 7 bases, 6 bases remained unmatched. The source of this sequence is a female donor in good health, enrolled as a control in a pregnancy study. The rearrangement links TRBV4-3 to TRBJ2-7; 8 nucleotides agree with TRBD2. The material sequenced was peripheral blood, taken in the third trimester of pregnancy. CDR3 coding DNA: TGCGCCAGCAGCCAAGGGACTAGCTTAGGAGAGCAGTACTTC. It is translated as CASSQGTSLGEQYF.